One T cell receptor (beta chain) is described in this entry. This clone has just one count. Its antigen has not been determined. Base qualities are not recorded, but no much larger clone differs from it by a single base. The source of the sample is a study of cytomegalovirus exposure and HLA in healthy donors (dated by TCRdb to about 2017). Turning to the overall study: According to a later analysis, the approximately 130 validation repertoires were produced on the same platform as the approximately 690 repertoires of the first cohort. The study combined high-throughput TCR immunosequencing, statistical association of individual TCRs with disease status, and machine learning to predict cytomegalovirus infection status. Along with the roughly 670-subject first cohort, a separate validation cohort of roughly 110 different subjects was used. The aim of the study was to test whether cataloging public T cell receptors could identify signatures of past pathogen exposure. What the authors observed across the whole study: All 130 or so repertoires were used to score co-occurrence in the validation cohort in a later analysis, because that analysis had no HLA typing for the cohort. The classifier was reported to diagnose cytomegalovirus status with high specificity and sensitivity in both the original cohort and the validation cohort. Most TCR sequences were seen in very few donors, while some public TCRs were found in many individuals. In vitro tests confirmed that a few of the cytomegalovirus-associated TCR beta chains recognize cytomegalovirus antigens. According to the authors, the approach could potentially be generalized to other disease states and immunological phenotypes. Of the cluster scores, 90% to 95% were above 0 in a later analysis, which found that TCRs clustered in the first cohort also tended to co-occur in the 120 validation repertoires. The study gave a list of about 170 TCR beta chains associated with cytomegalovirus.

The donors were included in the validation cohort of 100 to 150 subjects, a group kept apart from the roughly 610-subject first cohort. According to the germline V gene, CDR1 reads SGHTA and CDR2 reads FQGNSA. V sheds 3 bases and J sheds 5 bases, leaving 16 bases between their ends. From its cysteine to its phenylalanine, the CDR3 spans 15 amino acids. Solely the CDR3 DNA is kept, with 45 bases framed from the first base. Libraries were prepared through the immunoSEQ multiplex PCR assay. Per the original workflow: A statistical classification framework was built to diagnose cytomegalovirus status from the catalog of TCR beta chain sequences. TCRdb retrieved this table from immuneACCESS and kept in-frame rearrangements only. Not all clones are present; in checked studies, unresolved V genes account for under half, and no reason is known for the remainder. That table gives V, J and clone size, and the DNA gave D and trimming. In all, the sample holds some 80,000 clones, and about 95% of those were seen once. The leading ten clones occupy approximately 1.5% of the sample.

The sequenced material came from PBMCs. The sequence was obtained from a man younger than 35 in good health and CMV-seropositive. The V and J segments used are TRBV7-2 and TRBJ1-1; the D gene lacks a confident call. The base sequence is TGTGCCAGCAGCTTTTCAGCCACTAGTTCTACTGAAGCTTTCTTT. Translated, it gives CASSFSATSSTEAFF.